Shown below are 25 T cell receptor beta chains from a single sample sequenced in a study of CD8 T cells in ankylosing spondylitis. TCRdb passed the 5' RACE reads through MiXCR, listing each CDR3 protein once. The table has about 540,000 distinct CDR3 sequences, approximately 12% seen once; the top ten hold 6.5% to 7%. These receptors lack a known antigen. Study findings and constraints: A TCR beta motif of several highly homologous variants appeared characteristic of ankylosing spondylitis blood.

Sequencing was performed on blood, either unsorted or a sorted T cell fraction (not recorded which). The receptors here all came from a male donor with ankylosing spondylitis.

The gene calls are TRBV6-5 and TRBJ2-5; tentatively, D is TRBD2 (5 bases). Trimming took off 0 bases at V and 0 bases at J, with 11 bases between the two ends. From germline, CDR1 is MNHEY and CDR2 SVGAGI. CDR3 length: 16 residues. CDR3 residues: CASSYSEVRYQETQYF. The CDR3 nucleotides read TGTGCCAGCAGTTACTCGGAGGTTAGGTACCAAGAGACCCAGTACTTC.

V is TRBV30 and J is TRBJ1-1; no definite D call. The CDR3 has 13 residues. The germline gives CDR1 GTSNPN, CDR2 SVGIG (reference sequence). Trimming removed 2 bases at V and 5 bases at J, with 12 bases between. CDR3 sequence (DNA): TGTGCCTGGAGTACTTCCCCACGGACTGAAGCTTTCTTT. This gives the protein CAWSTSPRTEAFF. The full variable domain, with the rest looked up from reference TRBV30 and TRBJ1-1, is SQTIHQWPATLVQPVGSPLSLECTVEGTSNPNLYWYRQAAGRGLQLLFYSVGIGQISSEVPQNLSASRPQDRQFILSSKKLLLSDSGFYLCAWSTSPRTEAFFGQGTRLTVV.

Notes on this clonotype: A read error is possible here, since a much larger clone lies one base away. The CDR3 reads CASSPGQGYQPQHF. As DNA, the CDR3 is TGTGCCAGCAGTCCGGGACAGGGATATCAGCCCCAGCATTTT. The genes are TRBV5-6 and TRBJ1-5; the match to TRBD1 covers 9 bases. This CDR3 has 14 amino acids. Germline CDR1 SGHDT, CDR2 YYEEEE. V gave up 5 bases and J gave up 5 bases; unmatched junction bases: 5.

This clonotype was recorded many times. The chain carries TRBV10-3 and TRBJ2-1; 7 nucleotides line up with TRBD2. CDR1 is ENHRY and CDR2 is SYGVKD in the germline V gene. The junction had 2 bases not matched to a gene; V was cut back by 2 bases and J by 4 bases. There are 14 residues in the CDR3. The CDR3 here is CAISEASGYNEQFF. The CDR3 bases are TGTGCCATCAGTGAGGCTAGCGGTTACAATGAGCAGTTCTTC.

The chain couples TRBV7-2 to TRBJ1-2; TRBD1 is a possible D gene (5 bases). The V and J ends lost 2 bases and 8 bases respectively, with 15 bases between them. The length of the CDR3 is 14 residues. Looked up from germline, CDR1 is SGHTA and CDR2 is FQGNSA. The CDR3 nucleotides are TGTGCCAGCAGCTTATGGGGCACCTCCGGGGGCTACACCTTC. As protein: CASSLWGTSGGYTF.

This clonotype was detected many times. The V call is TRBV11-2, the J call TRBJ2-3; TRBD1 matches at 8 bases. The V gene's germline CDR1 is SGHAT and CDR2 FQNNGV. This CDR3 has 14 amino acids. With 3 bases clipped from V and 4 bases from J, the junction kept 3 bases outside the gene matches. CDR3 sequence reads: CASSFGQGADTQYF. The CDR3 DNA is TGTGCCAGCAGCTTCGGACAGGGCGCAGATACGCAGTATTTT. The full variable domain, with the rest looked up from reference TRBV11-2 and TRBJ2-3, is EAGVAQSPRYKIIEKRQSVAFWCNPISGHATLYWYQQILGQGPKLLIQFQNNGVVDDSQLPKDRFSAERLKGVDSTLKIQPAKLEDSAVYLCASSFGQGADTQYFGPGTRLTVL.

V is TRBV7-9 and J is TRBJ1-2, with D possibly TRBD1 on 5 matching bases. V shed 0 bases and J shed 3 bases, with 14 bases lying between them. In germline, CDR1 is SEHNR, CDR2 FQNEAQ (reference sequence). The CDR3 is 16 residues long. CDR3 loop: CASSLAGRERYYGYTF. The CDR3 DNA sequence: TGTGCCAGCAGCTTAGCCGGCAGGGAGAGGTACTATGGCTACACCTTC.

In its sample, this clonotype was seen many times. This rearrangement joins TRBV10-3 to TRBJ1-1, with a tentative D call TRBD1 (6 bases). Germline loops: CDR1 ENHRY, CDR2 SYGVKD. V was pared by 2 bases and J by 4 bases, with 14 bases between. The CDR3 has 15 amino acids. The CDR3: CAISERGEGVTEAFF. CDR3 coding DNA: TGTGCCATCAGTGAGAGGGGCGAGGGGGTCACTGAAGCTTTCTTT.

CDR3 amino acids: CASSLSLAGRETQYF. CDR3 in DNA: TGCGCCAGCAGCTTAAGTCTTGCGGGGCGAGAGACCCAGTACTTC. The V and J genes are TRBV5-1 and TRBJ2-5; TRBD2 might be the D (6 bases). Trimming left V 2 bases short and J 4 bases short, with 15 bases between. The CDR3 loop spans 15 amino acids. Germline CDR1 and CDR2: SGHRS and YFSETQ.

This clonotype was detected only a few times. The chain couples TRBV5-1 to TRBJ2-2; D might be TRBD2 (6 bases). Germline values: CDR1 SGHRS, CDR2 YFSETQ. V lost 4 bases, J lost 5 bases, and 15 bases lay in between. There are 15 residues in the CDR3. The CDR3 nucleotides are TGCGCCAGCAGCCCGGGAGTTCCTAGGACCGGGGAGCTGTTTTTT. Amino acids: CASSPGVPRTGELFF.

The V gene is TRBV20-1, the J gene TRBJ2-1; TRBD2 matches at 7 bases. Unmatched junction bases numbered 15, after V lost 6 bases and J lost 4 bases. The CDR3 contains 16 residues. Looked up from germline, CDR1 is DFQATT and CDR2 is SNEGSKA (reference sequence). The CDR3 loop is CSAREPLAATYNEQFF. In DNA, the CDR3 is TGCAGTGCCAGGGAACCCCTAGCGGCAACATACAATGAGCAGTTCTTC.

This sequence joins TRBV10-1 and TRBJ1-5; no definite D call. The V end lost 10 bases, the J end lost 4 bases, and 14 bases lay between the germline ends. The germline gives CDR1 WNHNN, CDR2 SYGVQD (reference sequence). CDR3 size: 13 residues. The chain's CDR3 is CANNRSPNQPQHF. The DNA for the CDR3 is TGCGCCAACAACAGATCCCCAAATCAGCCCCAGCATTTT.

This chain connects TRBV11-2 to TRBJ2-1, with TRBD1 matching 7 bases. V lost 6 bases and J lost 4; bases outside the gene matches: 12. The germline V gene encodes CDR1 SGHAT and CDR2 FQNNGV. This CDR3 contains 16 residues. The CDR3 DNA is TGTGCCAGCAGTTCCCCGACAGGGCCGTTTTACAATGAGCAGTTCTTC. Translated: CASSSPTGPFYNEQFF.

The chain links TRBV20-1 to TRBJ2-3; 11 bases map to TRBD2. J lost 4 bases, V lost 4 bases, and 7 bases had no gene match. The CDR3 runs to 15 residues. Germline CDR1 is DFQATT and CDR2 is SNEGSKA (reference sequence). The CDR3 coding sequence is TGCAGTGCTATGAAACTAGCGGGAGATCCAGATACGCAGTATTTT. Protein: CSAMKLAGDPDTQYF.

This chain links TRBV2 with TRBJ2-1, with 13 bases matching TRBD2. Germline V gene lookup returns CDR1 SNHLY and CDR2 FYNNEI. The CDR3 sequence is 14 residues long. Trimming removed 6 bases from V and 8 bases from J; junction bases left unmatched: 4. The CDR3 reads CASRGTSGIYEQFF. CDR3 nucleotide sequence: TGTGCCAGCAGGGGGACTAGCGGGATATATGAGCAGTTCTTC.

This clonotype was observed a few times. This chain joins TRBV28 and TRBJ1-1; D unclear. Germline V CDR1 and CDR2: MDHEN, SYDVKM. The CDR3 consists of 15 residues. The V end lost 2 bases, the J end lost 1 base, and 11 bases lay between the germline ends. CDR3 sequence (DNA): TGTGCCAGCAGTTTAGCGCAGGTGGGGAACACTGAAGCTTTCTTT. Its protein is CASSLAQVGNTEAFF.

This rearrangement joins TRBV5-1 to TRBJ1-1; 7 nucleotides agree with TRBD1. With 4 bases clipped from V and 0 bases from J, the junction kept 6 bases outside the gene matches. The CDR3 totals 15 residues. Germline V gene sequence: CDR1 SGHRS, CDR2 YFSETQ. The CDR3 loop is CASSPQTGLNTEAFF. The CDR3 nucleotides read TGCGCCAGCAGCCCCCAGACAGGGCTGAACACTGAAGCTTTCTTT.

In this sample, this clonotype turned up a few times. The chain employs TRBV4-2 and TRBJ2-7; 7 bases match TRBD2. The trim removed 1 base at V and 2 bases at J, leaving 5 bases unmatched. The CDR3 has 15 amino acids. Germline CDR1 reads LGHNA; CDR2 reads YNFKEQ. The CDR3 spells CASSQGRAGTYEQYF. DNA of the CDR3: TGTGCCAGCAGCCAAGGGAGAGCGGGAACCTACGAGCAGTACTTC.

The chain links TRBV5-1 to TRBJ2-1, with 8 bases aligning to TRBD1. V gave up 4 bases and J gave up 6 bases; unmatched junction bases: 3. This CDR3 spans 13 amino acids. CDR1 and CDR2 from the germline V gene are SGHRS and YFSETQ. CDR3 sequence: CASSRTGFNEQFF. CDR3 in DNA: TGCGCCAGCAGCCGGACAGGGTTCAATGAGCAGTTCTTC.

This clonotype was found many times. The chain combines TRBV5-1 with TRBJ1-1; possibly TRBD1 for D (6 bases). Per germline, CDR1 SGHRS and CDR2 YFSETQ. The V gene lost 2 bases and the J gene lost 0 bases, with 8 bases spanning the gap. The CDR3 has 14 amino acids. The CDR3 loop reads CASSLTGMNTEAFF. The CDR3 DNA sequence: TGCGCCAGCAGCTTAACAGGGATGAACACTGAAGCTTTCTTT. Using reference TRBV5-1 and TRBJ1-1 for the parts outside the CDR3, the full variable domain is KAGVTQTPRYLIKTRGQQVTLSCSPISGHRSVSWYQQTPGQGLQFLFEYFSETQRNKGNFPGRFSGRQFSNSRSEMNVSTLELGDSALYLCASSLTGMNTEAFFGQGTRLTVV.

The sample holds a few counts of this clonotype. A single base separates this from a much larger clone, so it may be a read error. This chain uses TRBV7-2 with TRBJ1-5; D is unclear. Germline V CDR1 and CDR2: SGHTA, FQGNSA. This CDR3 region has 17 residues. The CDR3 sequence: CASILGGVGYSNQPQHF. The CDR3 DNA reads as TGTGCCAGCATCTTAGGAGGTGTGGGATATAGCAATCAGCCCCAGCATTTT.

The genes are TRBV3-1 and TRBJ2-3; 13 positions agree with TRBD2. Per germline, CDR1 LGHDT and CDR2 YNNKEL (reference sequence). J lost 4 bases, V lost 5 bases, and 6 bases had no gene match. This CDR3 is 16 amino acids long. The DNA for the CDR3 is TGTGCCAGCAGCTTTGGGACTAGCGGGACGGCAGATACGCAGTATTTT. As protein: CASSFGTSGTADTQYF.

J is TRBJ2-2 and V is TRBV14; TRBD1 matches 7 bases. With 3 bases clipped from V and 0 bases from J, the junction kept 10 bases outside the gene matches. CDR1 and CDR2 from the germline V gene are SGHDN and FVKESK. This CDR3 contains 18 residues. CDR3 loop: CASSHLKDRRSNTGELFF. DNA of the CDR3: TGTGCCAGCAGCCACCTCAAGGACAGGCGCTCGAACACCGGGGAGCTGTTTTTT.

Only a few counts were recorded for this clonotype. The chain recombines TRBV2 with TRBJ1-2, with a weak D call TRBD1 (5 bases). The germline gives CDR1 SNHLY, CDR2 FYNNEI. Trimming took off 0 bases at V and 8 bases at J, with 13 bases between the two ends. The CDR3 runs 14 residues. CDR3 bases: TGTGCCAGCAGTGAAGCGCTTCGGGAGGGGGGCTACACCTTC. It is translated as CASSEALREGGYTF.

V gene TRBV11-2 combines with J gene TRBJ2-5; TRBD2 might be the D (6 bases). V lost 5 bases and J lost 0, with 13 bases in between. Per germline, CDR1 SGHAT and CDR2 FQNNGV. CDR3 length: 15 amino acids. The CDR3 sequence: CASSRRGVDQETQYF. The CDR3 DNA follows: TGTGCCAGCAGCAGGAGGGGAGTGGACCAAGAGACCCAGTACTTC.